This paragraph covers one TCR beta chain sequence. Its antigen is still unknown. The source of the sample is a study of CD8 T cells in Susac syndrome. Overall study findings and caveats: A relatively small number of individuals underwent TCR sequencing and HLA analysis.

With random hexamers, roughly 0.5 to 1 ug RNA was reverse transcribed. immunoSEQ multiplex PCR amplified TCR beta CDR3 across 54 Vbeta, 13 Jbeta. TCRdb reanalysed the immunoSEQ multiplex PCR reads using MiXCR and keeps one entry per CDR3 protein. Here the sample spans more than 95,000 distinct CDR3 sequences, more than 85% being singletons. Germline V gives CDR1 DFQATT, CDR2 SNEGSKA (reference sequence). The CDR3 sequence is 12 residues long. V lost 7 bases and J 7 bases, leaving 16 bases between the germline ends. Sequencing of TCR beta was performed on blood CD8+ T cells and on blood CD4+ T cells. TEMRA cells were enriched by FACS, while CD8+ and CD4+ T cells were obtained through a negative isolation that was performed magnetically.

V is TRBV20-1 and J is TRBJ2-5; D is unresolved. The source is a human donor with multiple sclerosis. The sample taken for sequencing was CD8+ T cells from PBMCs. Here the CDR3 reads CSGFGDPGTQYF. CDR3 sequence (DNA): TGCAGTGGATTTGGTGACCCAGGGACCCAGTACTTC.